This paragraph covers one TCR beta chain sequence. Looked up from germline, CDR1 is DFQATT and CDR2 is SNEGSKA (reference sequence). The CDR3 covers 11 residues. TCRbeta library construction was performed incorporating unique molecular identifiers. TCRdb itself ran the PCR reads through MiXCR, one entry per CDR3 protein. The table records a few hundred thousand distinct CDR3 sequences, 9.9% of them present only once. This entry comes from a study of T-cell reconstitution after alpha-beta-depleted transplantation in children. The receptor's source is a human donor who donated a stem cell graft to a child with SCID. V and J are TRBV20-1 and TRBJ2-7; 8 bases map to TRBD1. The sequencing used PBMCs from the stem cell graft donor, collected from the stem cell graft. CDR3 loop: CSAPQPGQEAV. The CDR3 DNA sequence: TGCAGTGCCCCTCAGCCGGGACAGGAGGCGGTT.